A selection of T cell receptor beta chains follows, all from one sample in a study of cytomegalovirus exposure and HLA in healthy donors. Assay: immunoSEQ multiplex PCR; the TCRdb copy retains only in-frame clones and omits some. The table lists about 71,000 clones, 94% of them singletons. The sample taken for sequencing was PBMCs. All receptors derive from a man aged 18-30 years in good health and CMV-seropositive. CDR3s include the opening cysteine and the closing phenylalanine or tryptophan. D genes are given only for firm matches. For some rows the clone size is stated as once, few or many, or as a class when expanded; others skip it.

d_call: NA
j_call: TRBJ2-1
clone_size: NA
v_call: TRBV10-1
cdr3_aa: CASSESIGRHEQFF
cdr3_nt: TGCGCCAGCAGTGAGTCGATAGGCAGGCATGAGCAGTTCTTC

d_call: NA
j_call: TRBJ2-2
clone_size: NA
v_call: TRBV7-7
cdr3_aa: CASSLRVNTGELFF
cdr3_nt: TGTGCTAGCAGCTTACGGGTGAACACCGGGGAGCTGTTTTTT

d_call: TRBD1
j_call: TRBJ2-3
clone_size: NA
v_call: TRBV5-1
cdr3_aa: CASSLAGGTGTTDTQYF
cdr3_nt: TGCGCCAGCAGCTTGGCCGGGGGGACAGGGACCACAGATACGCAGTATTTT

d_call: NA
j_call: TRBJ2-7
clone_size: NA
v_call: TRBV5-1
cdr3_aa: CASSFDSSYEQYF
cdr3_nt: TGCGCCAGCAGCTTCGATAGCTCCTACGAGCAGTACTTC

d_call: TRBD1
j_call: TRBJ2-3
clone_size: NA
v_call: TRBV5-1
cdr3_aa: CASSFPDRDGDTQYF
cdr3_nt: TGCGCCAGCAGCTTCCCGGACAGGGATGGAGATACGCAGTATTTT

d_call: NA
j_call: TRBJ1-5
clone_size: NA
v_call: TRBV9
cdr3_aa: CASSVVADQPQHF
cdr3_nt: TGTGCCAGCAGCGTAGTGGCAGATCAGCCCCAGCATTTT

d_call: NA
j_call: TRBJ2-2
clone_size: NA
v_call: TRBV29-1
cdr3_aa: CSVGRGNTGELFF
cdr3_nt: TGCAGCGTTGGGAGGGGAAACACCGGGGAGCTGTTTTTT

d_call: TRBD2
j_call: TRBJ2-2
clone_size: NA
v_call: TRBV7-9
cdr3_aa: CASRPGTSGSTGELFF
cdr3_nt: TGTGCCAGCAGACCCGGGACTAGCGGGAGCACCGGGGAGCTGTTTTTT

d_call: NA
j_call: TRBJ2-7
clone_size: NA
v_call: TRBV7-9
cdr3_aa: CASSLAHIDEQYF
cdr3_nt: TGTGCCAGCAGCTTAGCGCACATCGACGAGCAGTACTTC

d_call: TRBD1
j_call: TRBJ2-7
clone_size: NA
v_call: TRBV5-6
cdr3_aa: CASSGRQGVYEQYF
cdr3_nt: TGTGCCAGCAGCGGCAGACAGGGGGTCTACGAGCAGTACTTC

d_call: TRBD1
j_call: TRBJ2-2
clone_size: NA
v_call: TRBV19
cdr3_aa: CASSPGTGNTGELFF
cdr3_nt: TGTGCCAGTAGTCCCGGGACAGGGAACACCGGGGAGCTGTTTTTT

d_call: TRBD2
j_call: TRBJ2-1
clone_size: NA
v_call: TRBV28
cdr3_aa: CASSSRTSGYNEQFF
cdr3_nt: TGTGCCAGCAGTTCTAGGACTAGCGGATACAATGAGCAGTTCTTC

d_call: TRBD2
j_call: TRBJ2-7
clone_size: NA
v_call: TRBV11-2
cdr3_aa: CASRYKLAGGPYEQYF
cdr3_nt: TGTGCCAGCAGGTATAAACTAGCGGGAGGGCCCTACGAGCAGTACTTC

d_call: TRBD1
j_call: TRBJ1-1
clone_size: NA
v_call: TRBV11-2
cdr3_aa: CASSGPDRGPEAFF
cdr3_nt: TGTGCCAGCAGCGGGCCGGACAGGGGCCCTGAAGCTTTCTTT

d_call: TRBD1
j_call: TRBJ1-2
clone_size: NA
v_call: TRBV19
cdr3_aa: CASSPTGGYGYTF
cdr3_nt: TGTGCCAGTAGTCCGACAGGGGGCTATGGCTACACCTTC

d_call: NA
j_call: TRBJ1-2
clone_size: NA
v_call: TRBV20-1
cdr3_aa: CSAAGHYGYTF
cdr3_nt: TGCAGTGCTGCGGGACACTATGGCTACACCTTC

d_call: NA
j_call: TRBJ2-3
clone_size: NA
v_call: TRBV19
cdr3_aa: CASSIDHGAGPGTDTQYF
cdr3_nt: TGTGCCAGTAGTATAGATCACGGTGCGGGACCCGGAACAGATACGCAGTATTTT

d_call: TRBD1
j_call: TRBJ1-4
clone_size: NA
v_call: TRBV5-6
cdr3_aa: CASSSATGAGYEKLFF
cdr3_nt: TGTGCCAGCAGCTCGGCAACAGGGGCGGGTTATGAAAAACTGTTTTTT

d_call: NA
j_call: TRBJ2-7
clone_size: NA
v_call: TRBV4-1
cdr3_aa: CASSQGGREYEQYF
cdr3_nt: TGCGCCAGCAGCCAAGGGGGCAGGGAATACGAGCAGTACTTC

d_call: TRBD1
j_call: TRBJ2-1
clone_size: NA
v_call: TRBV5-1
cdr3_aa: CASSLGQGANNEQFF
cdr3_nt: TGCGCCAGCAGCCTGGGACAGGGGGCGAACAATGAGCAGTTCTTC

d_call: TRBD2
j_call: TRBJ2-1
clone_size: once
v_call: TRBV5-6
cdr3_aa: CASSFDAGRGDEQFF
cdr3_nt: TGTGCCAGCAGCTTTGACGCAGGGCGGGGGGATGAGCAGTTCTTC

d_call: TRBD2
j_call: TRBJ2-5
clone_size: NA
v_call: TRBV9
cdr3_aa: CASSVAASGPAQETQYF
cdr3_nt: TGTGCCAGCAGCGTAGCGGCTAGCGGGCCAGCTCAAGAGACCCAGTACTTC

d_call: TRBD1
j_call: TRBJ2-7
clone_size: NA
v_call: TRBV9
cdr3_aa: CASSARDRGPYEQYF
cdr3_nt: TGTGCCAGCAGCGCCCGGGACAGGGGTCCCTACGAGCAGTACTTC

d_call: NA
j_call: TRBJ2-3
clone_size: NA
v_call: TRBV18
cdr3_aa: CASSPPSIADTQYF
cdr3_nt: TGTGCCAGCTCACCACCTAGCATTGCAGATACGCAGTATTTT

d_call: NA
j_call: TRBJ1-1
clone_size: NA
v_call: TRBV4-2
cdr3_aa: CASSQDTGNTEAFF
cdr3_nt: TGTGCCAGCAGCCAAGATACAGGGAACACTGAAGCTTTCTTT

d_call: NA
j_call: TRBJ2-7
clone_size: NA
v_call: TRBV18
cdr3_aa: CASSHPGQTYEQYF
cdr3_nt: TGTGCCAGCTCTCACCCCGGACAGACCTACGAGCAGTACTTC

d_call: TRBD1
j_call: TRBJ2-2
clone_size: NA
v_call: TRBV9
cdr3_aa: CASSPRRGPNTGELFF
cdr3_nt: TGTGCCAGCAGCCCTCGAAGGGGGCCGAACACCGGGGAGCTGTTTTTT

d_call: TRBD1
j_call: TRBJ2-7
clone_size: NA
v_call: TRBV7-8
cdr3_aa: CASSPQQGAYEQYF
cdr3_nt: TGTGCCAGCAGCCCACAACAGGGGGCTTACGAGCAGTACTTC

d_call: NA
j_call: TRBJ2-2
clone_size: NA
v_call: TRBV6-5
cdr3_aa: CASSWQGSGELFF
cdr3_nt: TGTGCCAGCAGTTGGCAGGGGAGCGGGGAGCTGTTTTTT

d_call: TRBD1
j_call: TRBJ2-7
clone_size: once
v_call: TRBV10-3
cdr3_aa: CAISEPDRYYEQYF
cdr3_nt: TGTGCCATCAGTGAGCCGGACAGGTACTACGAGCAGTACTTC

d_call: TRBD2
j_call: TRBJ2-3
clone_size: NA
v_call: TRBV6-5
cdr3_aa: CASSSRTSGRSDTQYF
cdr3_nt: TGTGCCAGCAGTTCTAGGACTAGCGGGAGGTCAGATACGCAGTATTTT

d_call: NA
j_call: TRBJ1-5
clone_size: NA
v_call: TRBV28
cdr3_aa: CASSYGQPQHF
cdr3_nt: TGTGCCAGCAGTTACGGTCAGCCCCAGCATTTT

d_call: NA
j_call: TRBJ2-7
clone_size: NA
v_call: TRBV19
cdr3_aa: CASSMSQRGEQYF
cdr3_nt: TGTGCCAGTAGTATGTCCCAACGGGGAGAGCAGTACTTC

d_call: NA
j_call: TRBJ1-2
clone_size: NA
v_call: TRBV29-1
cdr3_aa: CSVEEGAGGYTF
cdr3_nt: TGCAGCGTTGAAGAGGGGGCCGGCGGCTACACCTTC

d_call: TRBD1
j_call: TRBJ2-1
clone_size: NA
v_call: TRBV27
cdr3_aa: CGVGTGYNEQFF
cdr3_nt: TGCGGGGTCGGGACAGGGTACAATGAGCAGTTCTTC